The 30 T cell receptor beta chains below were found in one sample sequenced in a study of cytomegalovirus exposure and HLA in healthy donors. 60 Vbeta and 13 Jbeta primers were used in PCR. Sequenced by immunoSEQ multiplex PCR; TCRdb stores in-frame clones only, minus some. This sample yields some 110,000 clones, of which about 76% are seen a single time; approximately 13% belongs to the top ten. Sequenced input: PBMCs. These receptors originate from a woman in her sixties or seventies in good health and CMV-seropositive.

This clone was observed once. CDR3 in DNA: TGTGCCAGCAGCCAAGATACGGGAGTAAGCACAGATACGCAGTATTTT. Translated, it gives CASSQDTGVSTDTQYF. The chain uses TRBV4-2 and TRBJ2-3; possible D gene TRBD2, 6 bases. Trimming took 0 bases from V and 0 from J, leaving 10 bases between them. The CDR3 runs to 16 residues. Germline V lookup: CDR1 LGHNA, CDR2 YNFKEQ.

V gene TRBV7-6 combines with J gene TRBJ1-2; unclear D gene. The CDR3 has 13 residues. V dropped 5 bases and J dropped 8 bases, with 15 bases sitting between them. From germline, CDR1 is SGHVS and CDR2 FNYEAQ. The CDR3 loop is CASSPRLPEGYTF. In nucleotides, the CDR3 is TGTGCCAGCAGCCCGCGGTTGCCCGAAGGCTACACCTTC.

The genes are TRBV11-1 and TRBJ2-2, with D unresolved. The CDR3 contains 15 residues. Between the trimmed V and J ends, which lost 1 base and 6 bases, there was a span of 12 bases. Germline assignment: CDR1 SGHAT and CDR2 FQDESV (reference sequence). The CDR3 reads CASSLEFGLAGELFF. In nucleotides, the CDR3 is TGTGCCAGCAGCTTAGAATTCGGGTTGGCCGGGGAGCTGTTTTTT.

V gene TRBV6-4 combines with J gene TRBJ2-1; TRBD1 might be the D (5 bases). From germline, CDR1 is MRHNA and CDR2 SNTAGT. The V end was cut by 2 bases, the J end by 1 base, with 9 bases between. This CDR3 spans 15 amino acids. CDR3 protein: CASSDGAVSYNEQFF. CDR3 DNA sequence: TGTGCCAGCAGTGACGGGGCAGTTTCCTACAATGAGCAGTTCTTC.

This clone came up a few times. The chain combines TRBV5-6 with TRBJ1-6; 7 nucleotides line up with TRBD1. The J segment lost 8 bases and the V segment lost 0 bases, leaving 2 bases of the junction unmatched. Germline V gene sequence: CDR1 SGHDT, CDR2 YYEEEE. This CDR3 has 14 amino acids. The CDR3 spells CASSLGDRYSPLHF. CDR3 sequence (DNA): TGTGCCAGCAGCTTGGGGGACAGATATTCACCCCTCCACTTT.

This rearrangement joins TRBV19 to TRBJ2-3, with 9 bases that match TRBD2. This CDR3 is built from 15 residues. Trimming cost V 5 bases and J 2 bases; bases outside gene matches: 5. CDR1 and CDR2 from the germline V gene are LNHDA and SQIVND (reference sequence). CDR3 coding DNA: TGTGCCAGTAGTGAGCGGGGGGCATACACAGATACGCAGTATTTT. Translating gives CASSERGAYTDTQYF.

The V gene is TRBV5-1, the J gene TRBJ1-1, with TRBD1 matching 10 bases. With V trimmed by 4 bases and J by 9 bases, 6 bases remained unmatched. Germline-derived CDR1 and CDR2 are SGHRS and YFSETQ. This CDR3 comprises 13 residues. Here the CDR3 reads CASSQEGQGKAFF. In DNA form, the CDR3 reads TGCGCCAGCAGCCAGGAGGGACAGGGGAAAGCTTTCTTT.

V and J are TRBV6-4 and TRBJ1-6; 8 bases align to TRBD1. The germline CDR1 and CDR2 sequences are MRHNA and SNTAGT. This CDR3 contains 15 residues. The junction had 11 bases not matched to a gene; V was cut back by 11 bases and J by 5 bases. CDR3 nucleotide sequence: TGTGCCCCGGTCTGGGGACAGGACAATAATTCACCCCTCCACTTT. Its protein product is CAPVWGQDNNSPLHF.

This clone was seen more than once but under ten times. The genes are TRBV19 and TRBJ1-2, with TRBD1 matching over 9 bases. The V and J ends lost 7 bases and 6 bases, in that order; junction bases with no gene match: 15. The V gene's germline CDR1 is LNHDA and CDR2 SQIVND (reference sequence). This CDR3 is 16 amino acids long. The CDR3 loop reads CASTRTGQGGTHGYTF. The CDR3 DNA reads TGTGCCAGTACCCGTACGGGACAGGGTGGAACGCATGGCTACACCTTC.

The V gene is TRBV2, the J gene TRBJ2-7, with 9 bases lining up with TRBD1. The germline gives CDR1 SNHLY, CDR2 FYNNEI. The ends lost 7 bases at V and 6 bases at J; junction bases unmatched: 7. This CDR3 has 13 residues. CDR3 sequence: CASNRDRVREQYF. In nucleotides, the CDR3 is TGTGCCAGCAACCGGGACAGGGTTCGCGAGCAGTACTTC.

This chain links TRBV19 with TRBJ2-1; 12 positions match TRBD2. V was pared by 8 bases and J by 6 bases, with 17 bases of the junction left unmatched. Germline CDR1 LNHDA, CDR2 SQIVND (reference sequence). This CDR3 spans 18 amino acids. DNA for the CDR3: TGTGCCAGTCACAATACCGGACTAGCGGGGTCCCGGCCCAATGAGCAGTTCTTC. Protein sequence: CASHNTGLAGSRPNEQFF.

The chain links TRBV11-2 to TRBJ1-1; a possible D gene is TRBD1 (6 bases). This CDR3 is built from 15 residues. The V end was cut by 5 bases, the J end by 0 bases, with 13 bases between. Per germline, CDR1 SGHAT and CDR2 FQNNGV. As DNA, the CDR3 is TGTGCCAGCAGCGCCCGGGACAACATGAACACTGAAGCTTTCTTT. Protein product: CASSARDNMNTEAFF.

This clone was counted between two and nine times. The sample carries other DNA sequences with the same CDR3. The gene calls are TRBV7-2 and TRBJ2-7; D uncertain. Germline V lookup: CDR1 SGHTA, CDR2 FQGNSA. Trimming removed 4 bases from V and 2 bases from J, with 3 bases in between. There are 11 residues in the CDR3. The CDR3 loop is CASSSAYEQYF. The CDR3 nucleotides are TGTGCCAGCAGCTCGGCCTACGAGCAGTACTTC.

This sequence joins TRBV20-1 and TRBJ2-7, with 8 bases matching TRBD1. The germline V gene encodes CDR1 DFQATT and CDR2 SNEGSKA (reference sequence). The CDR3 spans 11 residues. V lost 6 bases, J lost 4 bases, and 2 bases stayed unmatched. This CDR3 reads CSANRGYEQYF. As DNA, the CDR3 is TGCAGTGCCAACAGGGGGTACGAGCAGTACTTC.

The V gene is TRBV14, the J gene TRBJ2-3; D is uncertain. Germline loops: CDR1 SGHDN, CDR2 FVKESK. V was trimmed by 4 bases and J by 0 bases, leaving 11 bases between them. This CDR3 contains 15 residues. Written as DNA, the CDR3 is TGTGCCAGCAGCCTGAGCTTCCTTAGCACAGATACGCAGTATTTT. Translating gives CASSLSFLSTDTQYF.

V usage is TRBV11-2 and J usage is TRBJ2-7; tentatively, D is TRBD2 (7 bases). The germline V gene encodes CDR1 SGHAT and CDR2 FQNNGV. This CDR3 spans 17 amino acids. V lost 6 bases to trimming and J lost 2 bases, with 23 bases between them. For the CDR3, the DNA is TGTGCCAGCAGACAAGGGGGGGCCGCCGACTCTACCTACGAGCAGTACTTC. It codes for CASRQGGAADSTYEQYF.

This sequence joins TRBV7-2 and TRBJ2-5; 8 bases map to TRBD2. In germline, CDR1 is SGHTA, CDR2 FQGNSA. The V gene end was trimmed by 6 bases and the J gene end by 1 base; junction bases not matched to a gene: 7. The CDR3 spans 15 residues. CDR3 protein: CASRASGTSQETQYF. DNA of the CDR3: TGTGCCAGCAGAGCCTCCGGGACTAGCCAAGAGACCCAGTACTTC.

The chain joins TRBV5-1 to TRBJ1-3; D unclear. The CDR3 has 13 residues. Looked up from germline, CDR1 is SGHRS and CDR2 is YFSETQ. Trimming shortened V by 4 bases and J by 4 bases, and 9 bases separated the two germline ends. The CDR3 bases are TGCGCCAGCAGCAAAGACATCGGAAACACCATATATTTT. Protein: CASSKDIGNTIYF.

As for this clone: The DNA is omitted, as the CDR3 cannot be located on it reliably, and the CDR3 follows TCRdb's listing. The rearrangement joins TRBV6-6 to TRBJ1-2. The CDR3 extends over 14 residues, inclusive of both ends. The germline CDR1 and CDR2 sequences are MNHNY and SVGAGI (reference sequence). CDR3 in amino acids: CASSSRTLVGSGTF.

This clone turned up a few times. The V gene is TRBV5-4, the J gene TRBJ2-7; 11 nucleotides align to TRBD2. V shed 2 bases and J 5 bases; nucleotides not matched to a gene: 6. This CDR3 has 15 residues. The germline V gene encodes CDR1 SGHNT and CDR2 YYREEE (reference sequence). CDR3 loop: CASSFSGRAKNEQYF. CDR3 nucleotides: TGTGCCAGCAGCTTTAGCGGGAGGGCCAAGAACGAGCAGTACTTC. Filled out from reference TRBV5-4 and TRBJ2-7, the complete variable domain reads ETGVTQSPTHLIKTRGQQVTLRCSSQSGHNTVSWYQQALGQGPQFIFQYYREEENGRGNFPPRFSGLQFPNYSSELNVNALELDDSALYLCASSFSGRAKNEQYFGPGTRLTVT.

This chain uses TRBV30 with TRBJ1-6, with 7 bases that match TRBD1. V shed 7 bases, J shed 4 bases, and the junction held 7 bases outside the gene matches. This CDR3 region has 14 residues. From germline, CDR1 is GTSNPN and CDR2 SVGIG (reference sequence). The CDR3 spells CASGQQEYNSPLHF. The CDR3 DNA follows: TGTGCCTCGGGACAGCAAGAATATAATTCACCCCTCCACTTT.

This rearrangement joins TRBV6-5 to TRBJ2-7; maybe TRBD2 (6 bases). The CDR3 runs 15 residues. V lost 0 bases, J lost 0 bases, and 9 bases lay in between. Germline V gene data show CDR1 as MNHEY and CDR2 as SVGAGI. The CDR3 nucleotides read TGTGCCAGCAGTTACTCGACGCGGGGCTCCTACGAGCAGTACTTC. This encodes CASSYSTRGSYEQYF.

The chain combines TRBV29-1 with TRBJ2-1; 14 bases are a match to TRBD2. V lost 5 bases and J lost 10; bases outside the gene matches: 10. This CDR3 comprises 15 residues. Germline-derived CDR1 and CDR2 are SQVTM and ANQGSEA. The CDR3 nucleotides are TGCAGCGTTCCCGGGACTAGCGGGAGCGGCGGCGAGCAGTTCTTC. It translates to CSVPGTSGSGGEQFF.

This clone was seen once. The J gene is TRBJ2-1, the V gene TRBV11-2; the match to TRBD2 covers 14 bases. Trimming at V came to 5 bases and at J to 15 bases, leaving 6 bases not matched to a gene. The germline CDR1 and CDR2 sequences are SGHAT and FQNNGV. The CDR3 is made up of 13 amino acids. CDR3 sequence reads: CASSRLAGGPGFF. The CDR3 region has the DNA TGTGCCAGCAGCCGACTAGCGGGAGGGCCTGGGTTCTTC. The variable domain in full, with the rest retrieved from reference TRBV11-2 and TRBJ2-1, is EAGVAQSPRYKIIEKRQSVAFWCNPISGHATLYWYQQILGQGPKLLIQFQNNGVVDDSQLPKDRFSAERLKGVDSTLKIQPAKLEDSAVYLCASSRLAGGPGFFGPGTRLTVL.

The V and J genes are TRBV4-3 and TRBJ2-7; the match to TRBD2 covers 8 bases. The CDR3 extends over 19 amino acids. Germline CDR1 LGHNA, CDR2 YSLEER. Trimming removed 0 bases from V and 0 bases from J; junction bases left unmatched: 13. CDR3 amino acids: CASSQDPTFTSGRSYEQYF. The CDR3 DNA reads as TGCGCCAGCAGCCAAGATCCCACATTTACTAGCGGTCGCTCCTACGAGCAGTACTTC.

The chain combines TRBV7-6 with TRBJ2-3; TRBD2 matches at 8 bases. After removal of 3 bases from V and 4 bases from J, the junction contained 0 bases not matched to a gene. Germline V gene data show CDR1 as SGHVS and CDR2 as FNYEAQ. The CDR3 extends over 13 amino acids. In nucleotides, the CDR3 is TGTGCCAGCAGCTTTAGCGGGGCAGATACGCAGTATTTT. Translation: CASSFSGADTQYF.

The rearrangement uses TRBV30 and TRBJ1-5; TRBD1 might be the D (5 bases). This CDR3 comprises 13 residues. The V end was cut by 2 bases, the J end by 6 bases, with 11 bases between. Germline assignment: CDR1 GTSNPN and CDR2 SVGIG (reference sequence). The CDR3 spells CAWSLQEGQPQHF. The CDR3 nucleotides are TGTGCCTGGAGTTTACAGGAGGGTCAGCCCCAGCATTTT.

V gene TRBV7-9 combines with J gene TRBJ1-1; tentative D call: TRBD1 (6 bases). The CDR3 has 15 residues. V lost 2 bases, J lost 3 bases, and 13 bases lay in between. Germline loops: CDR1 SEHNR, CDR2 FQNEAQ (reference sequence). The CDR3 DNA sequence: TGTGCCAGCAGCTTACAGGGGACCACTCACACTGAAGCTTTCTTT. Amino acid sequence: CASSLQGTTHTEAFF.

This clone showed up just a few times. The rearrangement links TRBV4-3 to TRBJ1-2; 7 nucleotides align to TRBD1. CDR1 and CDR2 from the germline V gene are LGHNA and YSLEER. J lost 2 bases, V lost 3 bases, and 12 bases had no gene match. The CDR3 runs 17 residues. DNA of the CDR3: TGCGCCAGCAGCCAGGCCACGCCGGGACAGCAAAACTATGGCTACACCTTC. Residues: CASSQATPGQQNYGYTF.

The chain carries TRBV18 and TRBJ2-2, with D possibly being TRBD2 (5 bases). Germline CDR1 and CDR2: KGHSH and LQKENI. The CDR3 covers 15 residues. V lost 1 base to trimming and J lost 8 bases, with 14 bases between them. DNA of the CDR3: TGTGCCAGCTCACCACTGAAGGAGGCGCGAGGGGAGCTGTTTTTT. The encoded protein is CASSPLKEARGELFF.